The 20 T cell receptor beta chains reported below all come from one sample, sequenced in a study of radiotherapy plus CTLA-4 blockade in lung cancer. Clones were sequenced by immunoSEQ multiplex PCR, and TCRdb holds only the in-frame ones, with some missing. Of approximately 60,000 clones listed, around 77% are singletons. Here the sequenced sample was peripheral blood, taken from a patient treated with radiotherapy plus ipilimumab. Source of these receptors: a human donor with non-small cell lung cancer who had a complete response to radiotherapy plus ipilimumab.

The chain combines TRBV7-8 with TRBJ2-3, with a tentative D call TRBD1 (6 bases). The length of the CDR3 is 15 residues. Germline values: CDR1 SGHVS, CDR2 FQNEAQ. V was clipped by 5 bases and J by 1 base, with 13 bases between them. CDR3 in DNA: TGTGCCAGCAGCCCCTACAGGGATCGCACAGATACGCAGTATTTT. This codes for CASSPYRDRTDTQYF. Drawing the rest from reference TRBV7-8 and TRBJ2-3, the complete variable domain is GAGVSQSPRYKVAKRGQDVALRCDPISGHVSLFWYQQALGQGPEFLTYFQNEAQLDKSGLPSDRFFAERPEGSVSTLKIQRTQQEDSAVYLCASSPYRDRTDTQYFGPGTRLTVL.

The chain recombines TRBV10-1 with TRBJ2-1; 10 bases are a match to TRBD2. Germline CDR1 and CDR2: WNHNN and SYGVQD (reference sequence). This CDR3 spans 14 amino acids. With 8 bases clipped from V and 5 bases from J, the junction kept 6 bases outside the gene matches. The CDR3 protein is CASASGSQNNEQFF. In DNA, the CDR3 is TGCGCCAGCGCTAGCGGGAGTCAGAACAATGAGCAGTTCTTC.

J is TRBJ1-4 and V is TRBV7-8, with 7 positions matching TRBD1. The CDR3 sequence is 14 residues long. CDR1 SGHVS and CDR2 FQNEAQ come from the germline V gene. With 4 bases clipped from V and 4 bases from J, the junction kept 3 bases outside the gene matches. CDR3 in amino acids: CASSWGQYNEKLFF. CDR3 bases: TGTGCCAGCAGCTGGGGACAGTATAATGAAAAACTGTTTTTT.

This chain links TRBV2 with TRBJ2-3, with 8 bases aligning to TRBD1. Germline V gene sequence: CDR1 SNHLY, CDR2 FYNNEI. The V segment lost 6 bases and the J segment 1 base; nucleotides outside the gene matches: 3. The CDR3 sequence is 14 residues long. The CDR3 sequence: CASRATGGTDTQYF. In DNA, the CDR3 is TGTGCCAGCAGGGCGACAGGGGGCACAGATACGCAGTATTTT.

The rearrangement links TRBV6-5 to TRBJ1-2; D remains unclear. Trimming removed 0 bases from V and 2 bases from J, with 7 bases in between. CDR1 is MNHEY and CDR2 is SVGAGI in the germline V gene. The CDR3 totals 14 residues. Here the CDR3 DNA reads TGTGCCAGCAGTTACTCGAGGCAGAACTATGGCTACACCTTC. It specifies CASSYSRQNYGYTF.

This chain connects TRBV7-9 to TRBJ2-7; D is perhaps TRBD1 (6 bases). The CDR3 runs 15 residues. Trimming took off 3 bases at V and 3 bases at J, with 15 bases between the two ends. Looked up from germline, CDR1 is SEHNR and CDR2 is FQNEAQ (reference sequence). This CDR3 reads CASSFSATGLYEQYF. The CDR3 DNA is TGTGCCAGCAGCTTTTCGGCGACAGGACTCTACGAGCAGTACTTC. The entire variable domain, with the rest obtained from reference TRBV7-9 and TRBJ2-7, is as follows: DTGVSQNPRHKITKRGQNVTFRCDPISEHNRLYWYRQTLGQGPEFLTYFQNEAQLEKSRLLSDRFSAERPKGSFSTLEIQRTEQGDSAMYLCASSFSATGLYEQYFGPGTRLTVT.

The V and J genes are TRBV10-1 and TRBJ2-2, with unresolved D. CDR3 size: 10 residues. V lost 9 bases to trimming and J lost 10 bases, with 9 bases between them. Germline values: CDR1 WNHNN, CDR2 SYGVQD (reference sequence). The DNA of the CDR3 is TGCGCCAGGGGCAGGCTGGAGCTGTTTTTT. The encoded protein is CARGRLELFF.

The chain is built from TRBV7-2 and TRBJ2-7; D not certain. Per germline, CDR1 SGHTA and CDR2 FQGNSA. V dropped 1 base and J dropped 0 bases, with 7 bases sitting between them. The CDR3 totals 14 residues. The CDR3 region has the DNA TGTGCCAGCAGCTTAGAAGTCAGCTCCTACGAGCAGTACTTC. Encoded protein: CASSLEVSSYEQYF.

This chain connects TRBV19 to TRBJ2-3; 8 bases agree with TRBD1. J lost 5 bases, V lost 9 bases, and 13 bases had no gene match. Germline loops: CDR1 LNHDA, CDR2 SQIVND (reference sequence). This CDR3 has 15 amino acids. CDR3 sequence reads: CASPPRQGRRDTQYF. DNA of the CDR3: TGTGCCAGCCCCCCCCGACAGGGGCGAAGAGATACGCAGTATTTT.

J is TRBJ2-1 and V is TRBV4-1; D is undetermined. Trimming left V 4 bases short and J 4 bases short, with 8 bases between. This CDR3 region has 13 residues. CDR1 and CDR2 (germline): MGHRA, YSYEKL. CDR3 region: CASSLTLYNEQFF. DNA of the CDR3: TGCGCCAGCAGCCTAACCTTATACAATGAGCAGTTCTTC.

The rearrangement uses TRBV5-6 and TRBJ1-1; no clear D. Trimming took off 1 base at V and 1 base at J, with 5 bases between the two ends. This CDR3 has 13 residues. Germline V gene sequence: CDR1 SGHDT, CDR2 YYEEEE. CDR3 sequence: CASSLRGNTEAFF. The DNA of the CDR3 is TGTGCCAGCAGCTTGCGAGGGAACACTGAAGCTTTCTTT. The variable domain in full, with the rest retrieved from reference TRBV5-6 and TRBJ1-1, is DAGVTQSPTHLIKTRGQQVTLRCSPKSGHDTVSWYQQALGQGPQFIFQYYEEEERQRGNFPDRFSGHQFPNYSSELNVNALLLGDSALYLCASSLRGNTEAFFGQGTRLTVV.

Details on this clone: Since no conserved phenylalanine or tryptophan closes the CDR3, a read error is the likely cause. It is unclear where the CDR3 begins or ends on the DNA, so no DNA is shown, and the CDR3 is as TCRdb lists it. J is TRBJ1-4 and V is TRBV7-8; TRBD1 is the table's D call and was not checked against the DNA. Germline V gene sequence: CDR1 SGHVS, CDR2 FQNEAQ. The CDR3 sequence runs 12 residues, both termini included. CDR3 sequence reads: CASSYQQGALSV.

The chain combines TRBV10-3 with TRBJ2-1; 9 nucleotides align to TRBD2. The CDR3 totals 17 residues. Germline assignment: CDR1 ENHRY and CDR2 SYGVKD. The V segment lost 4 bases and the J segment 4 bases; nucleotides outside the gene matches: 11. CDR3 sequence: CAISGAGLAGKYNEQFF. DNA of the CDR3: TGTGCCATCAGTGGGGCGGGACTAGCCGGAAAATACAATGAGCAGTTCTTC.

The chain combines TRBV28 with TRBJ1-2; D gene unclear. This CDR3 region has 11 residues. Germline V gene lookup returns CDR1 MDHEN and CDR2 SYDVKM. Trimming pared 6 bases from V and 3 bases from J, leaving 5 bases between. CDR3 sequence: CASRRDYGYTF. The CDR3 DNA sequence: TGTGCCAGCAGGCGCGACTATGGCTACACCTTC.

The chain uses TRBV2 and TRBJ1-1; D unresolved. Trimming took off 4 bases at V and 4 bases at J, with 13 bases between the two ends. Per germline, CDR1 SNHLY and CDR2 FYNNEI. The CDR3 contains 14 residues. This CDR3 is CASSVRPTTTEAFF. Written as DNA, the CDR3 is TGTGCCAGCAGTGTCAGACCGACGACCACTGAAGCTTTCTTT.

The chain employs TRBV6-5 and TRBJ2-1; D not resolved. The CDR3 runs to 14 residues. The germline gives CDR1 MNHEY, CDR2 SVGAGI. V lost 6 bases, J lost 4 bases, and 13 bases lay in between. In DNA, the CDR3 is TGTGCCAGCAGATCGTGGGGAAAGTACAATGAGCAGTTCTTC. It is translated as CASRSWGKYNEQFF.

CDR3 coding DNA: TGTGCCAGCAGTGAAAGGGGAAATACCTACGAGCAGTACTTC. Its protein is CASSERGNTYEQYF. The rearrangement links TRBV2 to TRBJ2-7; D perhaps matches TRBD1 (5 bases). This CDR3 contains 14 residues. Germline V gives CDR1 SNHLY, CDR2 FYNNEI. Trimming shortened V by 2 bases and J by 2 bases, and 10 bases separated the two germline ends. Full variable domain (missing parts from reference TRBV2 and TRBJ2-7): EPEVTQTPSHQVTQMGQEVILRCVPISNHLYFYWYRQILGQKVEFLVSFYNNEISEKSEIFDDQFSVERPDGSNFTLKIRSTKLEDSAMYFCASSERGNTYEQYFGPGTRLTVT.

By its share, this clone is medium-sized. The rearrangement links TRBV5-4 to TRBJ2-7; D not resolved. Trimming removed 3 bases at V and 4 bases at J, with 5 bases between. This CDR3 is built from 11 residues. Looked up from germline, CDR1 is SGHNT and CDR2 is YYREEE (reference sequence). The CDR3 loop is CASSSRYEQYF. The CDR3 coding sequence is TGTGCCAGCAGCTCACGATACGAGCAGTACTTC.

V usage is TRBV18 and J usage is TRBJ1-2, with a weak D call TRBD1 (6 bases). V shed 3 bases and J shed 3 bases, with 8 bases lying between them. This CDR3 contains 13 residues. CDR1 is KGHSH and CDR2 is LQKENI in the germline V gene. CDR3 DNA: TGTGCCAGCTCACCGGACAGTGACTATGGCTACACCTTC. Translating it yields CASSPDSDYGYTF. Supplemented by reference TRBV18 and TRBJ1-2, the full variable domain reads NAGVMQNPRHLVRRRGQEARLRCSPMKGHSHVYWYRQLPEEGLKFMVYLQKENIIDESGMPKERFSAEFPKEGPSILRIQQVVRGDSAAYFCASSPDSDYGYTFGSGTRLTVV.

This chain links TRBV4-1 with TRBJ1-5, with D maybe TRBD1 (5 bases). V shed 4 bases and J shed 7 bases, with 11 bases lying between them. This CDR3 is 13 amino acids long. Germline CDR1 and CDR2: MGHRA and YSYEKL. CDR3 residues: CASSRIRGQPQHF. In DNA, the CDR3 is TGCGCCAGCAGCCGGATAAGGGGACAGCCCCAGCATTTT.